A single sample is the source of the 17 T cell receptor beta chains below, sequenced in a study of blood T cell repertoires in COVID-19. The assay was immunoSEQ multiplex PCR, and TCRdb's table has in-frame clones only and misses some. In the table there are under 300,000 clones, around four fifths of which are singletons. The sample consisted of peripheral blood. These TCRs come from an elderly man with acute or convalescent COVID-19.

The genes are TRBV28 and TRBJ2-7; D might be TRBD1 (6 bases). Germline V CDR1 and CDR2: MDHEN, SYDVKM. This CDR3 region has 12 residues. The V and J ends lost 6 bases and 6 bases respectively, with 12 bases between them. CDR3 residues: CASSPTGLEQYF. Written as DNA, the CDR3 is TGTGCCAGCAGCCCAACAGGGCTCGAGCAGTACTTC.

Regarding this clone: Other DNA sequences from this sample encode an identical CDR3 as well. The V and J genes are TRBV5-1 and TRBJ2-7; TRBD2 aligns across 11 bases. The CDR3 is 15 residues long. CDR1 SGHRS and CDR2 YFSETQ come from the germline V gene. The junction had 1 base not matched to a gene; V was cut back by 0 bases and J by 2 bases. This CDR3 reads CASSLATSGTYEQYF. CDR3 nucleotides: TGCGCCAGCAGCTTGGCGACTAGCGGGACCTACGAGCAGTACTTC.

The rearrangement uses TRBV6-1 and TRBJ2-1; 12 bases match TRBD2. Trimming at V came to 3 bases and at J to 2 bases, leaving 2 bases not matched to a gene. The CDR3 spans 16 residues. In germline, CDR1 is MNHNS, CDR2 SASEGT. CDR3 sequence reads: CASSERTSGAYNEQFF. The CDR3 DNA sequence: TGTGCCAGCAGTGAGCGGACTAGCGGGGCCTACAATGAGCAGTTCTTC.

The rearrangement joins TRBV18 to TRBJ1-2; D possibly corresponds to TRBD1 (6 bases). The CDR3 has 16 residues. V lost 1 base and J lost 4, with 16 bases in between. The germline V gene encodes CDR1 KGHSH and CDR2 LQKENI. Here the CDR3 reads CASSPRGQQAVYGYTF. Written as DNA, the CDR3 is TGTGCCAGCTCACCACGTGGACAGCAAGCCGTCTATGGCTACACCTTC.

The gene calls are TRBV9 and TRBJ1-4; 7 positions match TRBD1. The germline CDR1 and CDR2 sequences are SGDLS and YYNGEE. The V segment lost 5 bases and the J segment 4 bases; nucleotides outside the gene matches: 11. The CDR3 consists of 16 residues. CDR3 DNA: TGTGCCAGCAGTGCCAGCCCGGGACAGATTAATGAAAAACTGTTTTTT. Its translation: CASSASPGQINEKLFF.

The J gene is TRBJ2-1, the V gene TRBV4-1; 11 nucleotides agree with TRBD2. Trimming at V came to 5 bases and at J to 3 bases, leaving 9 bases not matched to a gene. The CDR3 runs 17 residues. The V gene's germline CDR1 is MGHRA and CDR2 YSYEKL. As DNA, the CDR3 is TGCGCCAGCAGCACCGTTTTTAGCGGGAGGGACTACAATGAGCAGTTCTTC. This gives the protein CASSTVFSGRDYNEQFF.

This clone appeared a single time. The chain couples TRBV27 to TRBJ2-2, with D possibly being TRBD2 (6 bases). This CDR3 region has 13 residues. Per the germline V gene, CDR1 is MNHEY and CDR2 is SMNVEV (reference sequence). Trimming took off 5 bases at V and 4 bases at J, with 8 bases between the two ends. CDR3 in amino acids: CASSEGGTGELFF. DNA of the CDR3: TGTGCCAGCAGTGAGGGAGGCACCGGGGAGCTGTTTTTT.

On this clone: Other DNA variants within this sample encode the same CDR3. The CDR3 region has the DNA TGTGCCAGCAGCCCCGGACAGGGCTACGAGCAGTACTTC. Its protein product is CASSPGQGYEQYF. V is TRBV28 and J is TRBJ2-7, with TRBD1 matching over 8 bases. This CDR3 has 13 residues. After removal of 6 bases from V and 3 bases from J, the junction contained 4 bases not matched to a gene. The germline CDR1 and CDR2 sequences are MDHEN and SYDVKM.

The V call is TRBV7-2, the J call TRBJ1-1; 8 bases map to TRBD1. Germline V lookup: CDR1 SGHTA, CDR2 FQGNSA. The CDR3 length is 14 residues. Trimming removed 3 bases from V and 4 bases from J; junction bases left unmatched: 4. CDR3 sequence: CASSLYRGTTEAFF. CDR3 in DNA: TGTGCCAGCAGCTTGTACAGGGGGACCACTGAAGCTTTCTTT.

The chain is built from TRBV6-2 or TRBV6-3 and TRBJ2-7; the D gene is possibly TRBD1 (6 bases). Germline CDR1 is MNHEY and CDR2 is SVGEGT. CDR3 length: 16 residues. Trimming took 2 bases from V and 5 from J, leaving 19 bases between them. The CDR3 sequence: CASSYQLGALLNEQYF. CDR3 nucleotides: TGTGCCAGCAGTTACCAACTGGGGGCTTTGCTAAACGAGCAGTACTTC.

CDR3 DNA: TGTGCCAGCAGGGGACTAGCGGGACGCGAGCAGTACTTC. Translating it yields CASRGLAGREQYF. V and J are TRBV12-3 or TRBV12-4 and TRBJ2-7; 13 nucleotides agree with TRBD2. This CDR3 is built from 13 residues. Trimming cost V 6 bases and J 6 bases; bases outside gene matches: 2.

The chain is built from TRBV7-2 and TRBJ2-7, with D possibly TRBD2 on 6 matching bases. The germline V gene has CDR1 SGHTA and CDR2 FQGNSA. The CDR3 extends over 14 amino acids. Trimming took 5 bases from V and 2 from J, leaving 13 bases between them. CDR3 coding DNA: TGTGCCAGCAGCCCCGGCGGGACCCCCTACGAGCAGTACTTC. Residues: CASSPGGTPYEQYF.

The gene calls are TRBV28 and TRBJ2-7, with TRBD1 matching 7 bases. The germline CDR1 and CDR2 sequences are MDHEN and SYDVKM. Unmatched junction bases numbered 20, after V lost 6 bases and J lost 6 bases. The CDR3 runs to 17 residues. The chain's CDR3 is CASSPRVGAGGRLEQYF. The CDR3 DNA reads as TGTGCCAGCAGCCCCCGCGTGGGGGCAGGGGGAAGACTCGAGCAGTACTTC.

The CDR3 DNA follows: TGTGCCAGCAGTGAAATTGGAGGTAGCAATCAGCCCCAGCATTTT. As protein: CASSEIGGSNQPQHF. The chain uses TRBV2 and TRBJ1-5; D not certain. The V end lost 2 bases, the J end lost 0 bases, and 8 bases lay between the germline ends. This CDR3 region has 15 residues. Germline values: CDR1 SNHLY, CDR2 FYNNEI.

V usage is TRBV19 and J usage is TRBJ2-7; 7 positions match TRBD1. The germline CDR1 and CDR2 sequences are LNHDA and SQIVND (reference sequence). With V trimmed by 4 bases and J by 4 bases, 7 bases remained unmatched. The CDR3 is 14 residues long. The CDR3 sequence: CASSKPGQLYEQYF. In nucleotides, the CDR3 is TGTGCCAGTAGTAAGCCGGGACAGCTTTACGAGCAGTACTTC. Supplemented by reference TRBV19 and TRBJ2-7, the full variable domain reads DGGITQSPKYLFRKEGQNVTLSCEQNLNHDAMYWYRQDPGQGLRLIYYSQIVNDFQKGDIAEGYSVSREKKESFPLTVTSAQKNPTAFYLCASSKPGQLYEQYFGPGTRLTVT.

CDR3 coding DNA: TGTGCCAGCAGGCGCACTAGCTTAGAGACCCAGTACTTC. Its translation is CASRRTSLETQYF. The chain is built from TRBV2 and TRBJ2-5; a weak D match, TRBD2 (6 bases). From germline, CDR1 is SNHLY and CDR2 FYNNEI. Trimming took 6 bases from V and 4 from J, leaving 12 bases between them. CDR3 size: 13 residues. Variable domain in full (rest from reference TRBV2 and TRBJ2-5): EPEVTQTPSHQVTQMGQEVILRCVPISNHLYFYWYRQILGQKVEFLVSFYNNEISEKSEIFDDQFSVERPDGSNFTLKIRSTKLEDSAMYFCASRRTSLETQYFGPGTRLLVL.

The CDR3 loop is CASSAGQVYEQYF. The CDR3 DNA is TGTGCCAGCAGCGCGGGACAGGTCTACGAGCAGTACTTC. The rearrangement uses TRBV5-4 and TRBJ2-7; TRBD1 matches at 8 bases. The CDR3 totals 13 residues. Germline V gene lookup returns CDR1 SGHNT and CDR2 YYREEE (reference sequence). V shed 4 bases and J 3 bases; nucleotides not matched to a gene: 3.